This entry lists 7 T cell receptor beta chains sequenced from one sample in a study of blood T cells in healthy people across ages (dated by TCRdb to between 2015 and 2016). Receptor libraries were prepared by 5' RACE. The instrument given in TCRdb is Illumina HiSeq 2500. The second PCR ran for about 7 to 11 cycles and used a J-beta primer mix along with a sample-barcoded 5' primer. The raw public reads went through TCRdb reprocessing: fastp at Q25, MiXCR clone calling, in-frame beta chains kept. Rows are combined by CDR3 protein, so each entry shows the most common genes and DNA. The sample yields more than 650,000 distinct CDR3 sequences; about 24% were counted once. The biggest ten clones account for roughly 22% of the sample. The sample consisted of blood. The receptors were sampled from an older man in good health.

This chain connects TRBV5-5 to TRBJ1-1, with D uncertain. The V end lost 2 bases, the J end lost 5 bases, and 10 bases lay between the germline ends. CDR1 SGHKS and CDR2 YYEKEE come from the germline V gene (reference sequence). The CDR3 loop spans 13 amino acids. CDR3 amino acids: CASSFSDYTEAFF. In nucleotides, the CDR3 is TGTGCCAGCAGCTTTTCGGACTATACTGAAGCTTTCTTT.

This clonotype was seen repeatedly, ten times or more. The chain employs TRBV2 and TRBJ1-1, with D possibly matching TRBD1 (5 bases). With 1 base removed from V and 3 bases from J, the gap between germline ends came to 9 bases. CDR3 length: 14 amino acids. Germline lookup yields CDR1 SNHLY and CDR2 FYNNEI. In DNA, the CDR3 is TGTGCCAGCAGTGAAGGAGGGACCTACACTGAAGCTTTCTTT. Residues: CASSEGGTYTEAFF.

This clonotype was detected many times. This chain links TRBV20-1 with TRBJ2-7; 7 nucleotides align to TRBD1. Germline values: CDR1 DFQATT, CDR2 SNEGSKA (reference sequence). This CDR3 is built from 15 residues. With V trimmed by 4 bases and J by 7 bases, 16 bases remained unmatched. The CDR3 is CSATRRDSIYEEQYF. The CDR3, as DNA: TGCAGTGCTACCCGCCGGGACAGCATTTACGAGGAGCAGTACTTC.

This clonotype has ten or more counts. The chain links TRBV11-2 to TRBJ2-1; TRBD2 agrees at 10 bases. Losses at the gene ends were 5 bases for V and 2 bases for J; bases not matched to a gene: 3. Germline CDR1 SGHAT, CDR2 FQNNGV. This CDR3 has 15 residues. The CDR3 here is CASSLSGGAYNEQFF. The CDR3, as DNA: TGTGCCAGCAGCCTGAGCGGGGGGGCCTACAATGAGCAGTTCTTC.

The J gene is TRBJ2-3, the V gene TRBV20-1; 7 bases agree with TRBD2. The CDR3 has 16 residues. Trimming at V came to 6 bases and at J to 2 bases, leaving 14 bases not matched to a gene. Germline V CDR1 and CDR2: DFQATT, SNEGSKA (reference sequence). CDR3: CSAPSRLLAPTDTQYF. In DNA, the CDR3 is TGCAGTGCCCCGAGTAGGCTACTAGCGCCCACAGATACGCAGTATTTT.

This clonotype appeared a few times. The chain employs TRBV19 and TRBJ2-1; TRBD2 matches at 13 bases. The ends lost 8 bases at V and 2 bases at J; junction bases unmatched: 6. Germline V CDR1 and CDR2: LNHDA, SQIVND (reference sequence). There are 16 residues in the CDR3. The DNA for the CDR3 is TGTGCCAGTGGGCGACTAGCGGGAGGAACCTACAATGAGCAGTTCTTC. It encodes CASGRLAGGTYNEQFF.

The V call is TRBV7-8, the J call TRBJ1-6; D is undetermined. The CDR3 covers 15 residues. Germline V gene sequence: CDR1 SGHVS, CDR2 FQNEAQ. The V gene lost 1 base and the J gene lost 7 bases, with 11 bases spanning the gap. This CDR3 is CASSLEGLGNSPLHF. CDR3 DNA sequence: TGTGCCAGCAGCTTAGAAGGACTGGGGAATTCACCCCTCCACTTT.